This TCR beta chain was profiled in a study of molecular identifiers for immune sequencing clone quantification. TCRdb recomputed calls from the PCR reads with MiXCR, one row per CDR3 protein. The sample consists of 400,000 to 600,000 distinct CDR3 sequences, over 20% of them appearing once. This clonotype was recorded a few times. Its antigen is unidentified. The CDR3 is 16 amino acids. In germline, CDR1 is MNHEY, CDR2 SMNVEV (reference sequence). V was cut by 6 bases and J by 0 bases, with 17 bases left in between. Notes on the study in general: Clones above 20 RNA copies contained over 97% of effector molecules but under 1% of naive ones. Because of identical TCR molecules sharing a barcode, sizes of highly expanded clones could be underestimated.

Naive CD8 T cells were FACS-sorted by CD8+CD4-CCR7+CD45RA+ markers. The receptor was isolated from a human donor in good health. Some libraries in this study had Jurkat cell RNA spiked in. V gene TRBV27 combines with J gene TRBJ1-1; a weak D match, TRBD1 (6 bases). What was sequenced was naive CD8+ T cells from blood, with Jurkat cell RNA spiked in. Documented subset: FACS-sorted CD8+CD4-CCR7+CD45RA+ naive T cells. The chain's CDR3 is CASSPLGGGLNTEAFF. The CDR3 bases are TGTGCCAGCAGCCCACTGGGGGGCGGACTGAACACTGAAGCTTTCTTT.